A single sample is the source of the 8 T cell receptor beta chains below, sequenced in a study of immune heterogeneity within non-small cell lung tumors. The template consisted of bulk tumor genomic DNA, with 600 ng used per sample. Multiple biopsies spaced far apart were taken from each primary tumor during surgery. These patients got curative surgery after being newly diagnosed with untreated non-small cell lung cancer. Multiplex PCR (32 V and 13 J primers) was used to amplify the TCR beta CDR3. TCRdb redid the calling of the multiplex PCR reads with MiXCR, one entry per CDR3 protein. The repertoire consists of over 3,500 distinct CDR3 sequences, with approximately 21% occurring once and the leading ten covering about 7.7%. The sequenced sample consisted of lung tumor tissue. The receptors here all came from a man in his 70s with non-small cell lung cancer.

This clonotype was seen a few times. The CDR3 bases are TGTGCCAGCAGCTTAAATGGAGGGGGCGCGCTAACTGAAGCTTTCTTT. It yields the protein CASSLNGGGALTEAFF. V gene TRBV7-3 combines with J gene TRBJ1-1, with TRBD1 matching 7 bases. V was pared by 1 base and J by 5 bases, with 10 bases of the junction left unmatched. The CDR3 runs to 16 residues. CDR1 and CDR2 (germline): SGHTA, FQGTGA.

Note on this clonotype: A single base separates this from a much larger clone, so it may be a read error. The genes are TRBV6-5 and TRBJ2-3; weak D call: TRBD1 (5 bases). The CDR3 consists of 14 residues. V was pared by 4 bases and J by 1 base, with 9 bases between. Looked up from germline, CDR1 is MNHEY and CDR2 is SVGAGI. The CDR3, as DNA: TGTGCCAGCAGTTCGGACACTGGCACAGATACGCAGTATTTT. It specifies CASSSDTGTDTQYF.

By its share, this clonotype is large. The rearrangement links TRBV10-3 to TRBJ1-2; D is ambiguous. V was cut by 3 bases and J by 8 bases, with 22 bases left in between. The germline gives CDR1 ENHRY, CDR2 SYGVKD. The CDR3 covers 16 residues. In nucleotides, the CDR3 is TGTGCCATCAGTGAATTGGGAGGGCCGCTTTCCGGGGGCTACACCTTC. Residues: CAISELGGPLSGGYTF.

By sample share, this clonotype is medium-sized. V usage is TRBV24-1 and J usage is TRBJ2-1; a possible D gene is TRBD1 (5 bases). CDR3 size: 17 residues. CDR1 is KGHDR, CDR2 SFDVKD, per germline. V lost 2 bases and J 2 bases, leaving 15 bases between the germline ends. This CDR3 is CATSDSPVGAPYNEQFF. The CDR3, as DNA: TGTGCCACCAGTGATTCCCCGGTAGGGGCCCCCTACAATGAGCAGTTCTTC.

This clonotype is labeled as medium-sized. The chain links TRBV27 to TRBJ2-7, with D unclear. Germline CDR1 MNHEY, CDR2 SMNVEV (reference sequence). Trimming cost V 6 bases and J 6 bases, with 12 bases left between them. The CDR3 covers 12 residues. The DNA for the CDR3 is TGTGCCAGCAGAGGAGATACGGGCGAGCAGTACTTC. Its translation is CASRGDTGEQYF.

This clonotype was counted once. The chain employs TRBV7-8 and TRBJ1-5; 7 bases agree with TRBD1. V gave up 6 bases and J gave up 6 bases; unmatched junction bases: 5. CDR3 length: 13 amino acids. Germline assignment: CDR1 SGHVS and CDR2 FQNEAQ. The CDR3: CASSTDRSQPQHF. CDR3 bases: TGTGCCAGCAGTACGGACAGGTCTCAGCCCCAGCATTTT.

This clonotype counts as medium-sized. The chain links TRBV9 to TRBJ2-1, with D possibly called TRBD1 or TRBD2 (6 bases each). The CDR3 runs to 17 residues. V was shortened by 0 bases and J by 4 bases, with 17 bases between the two germline ends. Germline CDR1 SGDLS, CDR2 YYNGEE. CDR3 region: CASSVGLLEGDYNEQFF. CDR3 coding DNA: TGTGCCAGCAGCGTAGGTCTTCTGGAGGGGGATTACAATGAGCAGTTCTTC.

This chain joins TRBV4-1 and TRBJ1-5, with D unclear. The germline V and J ends were trimmed by 5 bases and 9 bases, with 11 bases remaining between them. CDR3 length: 12 amino acids. Germline-derived CDR1 and CDR2 are MGHRA and YSYEKL. As DNA, the CDR3 is TGCGCCAGCAGCTCAGTCAAGGGGCCCCAGCATTTT. The encoded protein is CASSSVKGPQHF.